A selection of T cell receptor beta chains follows, all from one sample in a study of post-analysis software for immune sequencing data. One entry per CDR3 protein results from TCRdb running MiXCR on the PCR reads. The sample contains around 150,000 distinct CDR3 sequences, around 34% of which appear only once. The sequenced sample was blood, obtained after autologous hematopoietic stem cell transplantation. These receptors were collected from a girl under 18 with multiple sclerosis. The CDR3 runs from the conserved cysteine through the conserved F or W. Fields, in order: D gene, clone size, V gene, J gene, CDR3 DNA, CDR3 protein. The D gene is left open where the match is weak. Clone size is shown for a subset of rows, as once, few, many or a class of expanded clone.

.	.	TRBV7-2	TRBJ2-5	TGTGCCAGCAGCTTAGAAAGGCAGTCAGCGACCCAGTACTTC	CASSLERQSATQYF
TRBD1	.	TRBV12-3/TRBV12-4	TRBJ2-1	TGTGCCAGCAGCAGGGGGCGCATGAATGAGCAGTTCTTC	CASSRGRMNEQFF
TRBD1	few	TRBV20-1	TRBJ1-1	TGCAGTGCTAGGCCACAGGGGGCATTCACTGAAGCTTTCTTT	CSARPQGAFTEAFF
.	few	TRBV9	TRBJ2-3	TGTGCCAGCAGCGTCAAGGGGCGCGGCACAGATGCGCAGTATTTT	CASSVKGRGTDAQYF
TRBD1	many	TRBV5-6	TRBJ2-7	TGTGCCAGCAGCTTGGGTCGGGGACAGCCCTACGAGCAGTACTTC	CASSLGRGQPYEQYF
TRBD2	few	TRBV7-8	TRBJ2-1	TGTGCCAGCAGCTCATCCGGGACTAGTGGCAATGAGCAGTTCTTC	CASSSSGTSGNEQFF
.	.	TRBV29-1	TRBJ2-7	TGCAGCGCGGACCTTACCTACGAGCAGTACTTC	CSADLTYEQYF
TRBD2	.	TRBV10-2	TRBJ2-4	TGCGCCAGCAGTGAGCCGAGACTAGCGGGTCACATTCAGTACTTC	CASSEPRLAGHIQYF
.	.	TRBV19	TRBJ2-7	TGTGCCAGTAGTCGAGAGGGTTCCTACGAGCAGTACTTC	CASSREGSYEQYF
TRBD1	.	TRBV7-9	TRBJ1-1	TGTGCCAGCAGCTTAGTTCAGGGGGCCGGAACTGAAGCTTTCTTT	CASSLVQGAGTEAFF
TRBD2	.	TRBV4-1	TRBJ2-5	TGCGCCAGCAGCCAACATGGTAGCGGGAGCCGGGGGAATGAGCAGTACTTC	CASSQHGSGSRGNEQYF
TRBD1	.	TRBV5-1	TRBJ1-2	TGCGCCAGCAGCCCACTAACAGGGGATGGCTACACCTTC	CASSPLTGDGYTF
TRBD2	.	TRBV2	TRBJ2-1	TGTGCCAGCAGCGCTTCTGGGACTAGTGAGCAGTTCTTC	CASSASGTSEQFF
TRBD2	.	TRBV6-1	TRBJ2-1	TGTGCCAGCAGTGTTAGACTAGCGGGAGTACTCGATGAGCAGTTCTTC	CASSVRLAGVLDEQFF
TRBD2	.	TRBV10-3	TRBJ2-5	TGTGCCATCAGTGATAGACTAGCGGGAGAAGAGACCCAGTACTTC	CAISDRLAGEETQYF
.	.	TRBV12-3/TRBV12-4	TRBJ2-3	TGTGCCAGCAGCCACGGGATGCGAGCAGATACGCAGTATTTT	CASSHGMRADTQYF
TRBD1	.	TRBV20-1	TRBJ1-5	TGCAGTGTGAGGGGACAGAGCAATCAGCCCCAGCATTTT	CSVRGQSNQPQHF
.	.	TRBV29-1	TRBJ1-5	TGCAGCGCTCTAACAGGGAATAGCAATCAGCCCCAGCATTTT	CSALTGNSNQPQHF
TRBD2	.	TRBV12-3/TRBV12-4	TRBJ2-1	TGTGCCAGCAGCAGACTAGCGGGAACGGGTGAGCAGTTCTTC	CASSRLAGTGEQFF
TRBD2	many	TRBV3-1	TRBJ2-3	TGTGCCAGCAGCCAGGTCCTCCTAGCGGATCCAGATACGCAGTATTTT	CASSQVLLADPDTQYF
TRBD2	.	TRBV25-1	TRBJ2-1	TGTGCCAGCAGTGAATTTGTAGCGGGAGCCAATGAGCAGTTCTTC	CASSEFVAGANEQFF
TRBD1	many	TRBV6-5	TRBJ2-7	TGTGCCAGCAGTTACCGCTACTCCGGGACAGGGGGAGCCTACGAGCAGTACTTC	CASSYRYSGTGGAYEQYF